This T cell receptor (beta chain) was sequenced for a study of blood T cell repertoires in COVID-19. Study-wide background: The United States, Italy and Spain supplied acute and convalescent COVID-19 samples. The analysed material was cDNA or gDNA that came from T cells, B-cell-depleted T cells, or PBMCs.

From germline, CDR1 is MNHEY and CDR2 SMNVEV (reference sequence). The CDR3 extends over 14 amino acids. Trimming pared 6 bases from V and 4 bases from J, leaving 15 bases between. In the source study's methods: Amplification with reference gene primers provided the estimates of nucleated cell counts. TCRdb's copy holds only in-frame clones and misses some; the assay was immunoSEQ multiplex PCR. V, J and clone size are those of that table, while D and trimming were read from the DNA. The sample yields about 74,000 clones, 87% seen once. This receptor was taken from an elderly woman with active or convalescent COVID-19. The specimen was peripheral blood. V and J are TRBV27 and TRBJ1-1; D gene unclear. The CDR3 region has the DNA TGTGCCAGCAGCTCAGGCCGGTGGGTCACTGAAGCTTTCTTT. This sequence encodes CASSSGRWVTEAFF.